The 19 T cell receptor beta chains below come from one sample, sequenced in a study of beta chain features in type 1 diabetes (dated by TCRdb to the late 2010s). Library method: the immunoSEQ multiplex PCR assay. The entire isolated RNA was reverse transcribed using the High Capacity cDNA Reverse Transcription Kit, and thus expressed TCRB transcripts were sequenced. As stored in TCRdb, this immuneACCESS dataset retains in-frame rearrangements with V and J assigned. A fraction of the clones does not appear; measured against another copy, unresolved V genes explain less than half of the discrepancy, and the remainder lacks a known reason. The sample includes some 500,000 clones, with roughly 10% observed a single time. The ten largest clonotypes hold 0.045% to 0.05% of the sample. Sequenced material: naive CD4+ T cells from blood. The meaning of the sample's cell subset or site label: true naive CD4+ T cells. All receptors derive from a young woman in good health.

This clone was counted between two and nine times. The J gene is TRBJ2-5, the V gene TRBV28; 8 nucleotides line up with TRBD2. Germline V gene data show CDR1 as MDHEN and CDR2 as SYDVKM. The J segment lost 1 base and the V segment lost 7 bases, leaving 11 bases of the junction unmatched. The CDR3 spans 16 residues. The CDR3 DNA is TGTGCCAGCAACCTCGGAGGGGCGGGAGGCCAAGAGACCCAGTACTTC. Its translation is CASNLGGAGGQETQYF.

In this sample, this clone turned up a few times. This chain joins TRBV30 and TRBJ2-7; 8 nucleotides agree with TRBD1. CDR1 and CDR2 from the germline V gene are GTSNPN and SVGIG (reference sequence). This CDR3 has 13 residues. Trimming took 3 bases from V and 5 from J; bases not matched to a gene: 6. The CDR3 is CAWRVQGVHEQYF. The CDR3 region has the DNA TGTGCCTGGAGGGTACAGGGGGTCCACGAGCAGTACTTC.

The genes are TRBV6-5 and TRBJ2-1; the match to TRBD1 covers 8 bases. This CDR3 region has 15 residues. Germline V gene lookup returns CDR1 MNHEY and CDR2 SVGAGI. The ends lost 6 bases at V and 0 bases at J; junction bases unmatched: 4. The CDR3 nucleotides read TGTGCCAGCAGGCCACAGGGGGTCTCCTACAATGAGCAGTTCTTC. It codes for CASRPQGVSYNEQFF.

Concerning this clone itself: This sample also contains other DNA sequences that code for the same CDR3. The chain employs TRBV28 and TRBJ2-2, with TRBD1 as a possible D gene (6 bases). The CDR3 length is 14 residues. V lost 6 bases to trimming and J lost 1 base, with 9 bases between them. Germline lookup yields CDR1 MDHEN and CDR2 SYDVKM. CDR3 sequence reads: CASSPGQNTGELFF. CDR3 DNA sequence: TGTGCCAGCAGCCCGGGACAGAACACCGGGGAGCTGTTTTTT.

This clone has just a few counts. This chain connects TRBV15 to TRBJ1-1, with D hard to call. This CDR3 comprises 12 residues. Between the trimmed V and J ends, which lost 4 bases and 3 bases, there was a span of 6 bases. In germline, CDR1 is LNHNV, CDR2 YYDKDF (reference sequence). CDR3 sequence (DNA): TGTGCCACCAGCATGCCCTACACTGAAGCTTTCTTT. It translates to CATSMPYTEAFF.

This clone was observed a few times. The junction does not match germline at one end; this may be a read error. The chain recombines TRBV7-7 with TRBJ2-5; 9 nucleotides line up with TRBD2. The germline gives CDR1 SSHAT, CDR2 FNYEAQ (reference sequence). CDR3 size: 14 residues. CDR3 residues: CASSLAGAGETQYF. CDR3 nucleotides: TGTGCTAGCAGCTTAGCGGGAGCTGGGGAGACCCAGTACTTC. Looking up the rest from reference TRBV7-7 and TRBJ2-5 gives the full variable domain: GAGVSQSPRYKVTKRGQDVTLRCDPISSHATLYWYQQALGQGPEFLTYFNYEAQPDKSGLPSDRFSAERPEGSISTLTIQRTEQRDSAMYRCASSLAGAGETQYFGPGTRLLVL.

This clone showed up just a few times. The CDR3 protein is CAWSVGLAGAPEQFF. CDR3 bases: TGTGCCTGGAGTGTGGGACTAGCGGGAGCCCCTGAGCAGTTCTTC. V usage is TRBV30 and J usage is TRBJ2-1; TRBD2 matches at 14 bases. With V trimmed by 0 bases and J by 9 bases, 4 bases remained unmatched. Per the germline V gene, CDR1 is GTSNPN and CDR2 is SVGIG (reference sequence). CDR3 length: 15 residues. The full variable domain, in which reference TRBV30 and TRBJ2-1 provide the parts outside the CDR3, is SQTIHQWPATLVQPVGSPLSLECTVEGTSNPNLYWYRQAAGRGLQLLFYSVGIGQISSEVPQNLSASRPQDRQFILSSKKLLLSDSGFYLCAWSVGLAGAPEQFFGPGTRLTVL.

This clone has a handful of counts. The rearrangement links TRBV7-9 to TRBJ2-3; TRBD2 might be the D (5 bases). Germline loops: CDR1 SEHNR, CDR2 FQNEAQ (reference sequence). Trimming cost V 7 bases and J 9 bases, with 20 bases left between them. This CDR3 contains 14 residues. CDR3 region: CASNEKETRETQYF. The CDR3 DNA reads as TGTGCCAGCAACGAAAAAGAGACTCGGGAAACGCAGTATTTT.

The chain combines TRBV29-1 with TRBJ2-2; D unresolved. This CDR3 region has 13 residues. The germline V gene has CDR1 SQVTM and CDR2 ANQGSEA. Trimming cost V 4 bases and J 9 bases, with 15 bases left between them. This CDR3 reads CSVVAAGPRELFF. The CDR3 DNA is TGCAGCGTTGTGGCCGCAGGTCCCCGGGAGCTGTTTTTT.

This clone was seen only a few times. The chain is built from TRBV18 and TRBJ2-1; possibly TRBD1 for D (5 bases). V was clipped by 6 bases and J by 5 bases, with 17 bases between them. This CDR3 is 15 amino acids long. Looked up from germline, CDR1 is KGHSH and CDR2 is LQKENI. CDR3 residues: CASSHYRLGDNEQFF. The CDR3 DNA reads TGTGCCAGCTCGCATTACAGGCTTGGAGACAATGAGCAGTTCTTC.

The chain has TRBV29-1 and TRBJ2-7, with no clear D. Trimming left V 4 bases short and J 0 bases short, with 10 bases between. Looked up from germline, CDR1 is SQVTM and CDR2 is ANQGSEA. CDR3 length equals 13 residues. DNA of the CDR3: TGCAGCGTTGCCGCGGACGCCTCCTACGAGCAGTACTTC. This encodes CSVAADASYEQYF.

A few counts support this clone. This rearrangement joins TRBV21-1 to TRBJ2-7; the tabulated D call, TRBD1, remains unverified against the DNA. TRBV21-1 is labeled a pseudogene. The length of the CDR3 is 12 residues. Written as DNA, the CDR3 is TGTGCCAGCAGCAAACTCAGGGACGAGCAGTACTTC. Translating it yields CASSKLRDEQYF.

The chain couples TRBV23-1 to TRBJ2-3; a possible D gene is TRBD2 (7 bases). TRBV23-1 is classed as an ORF, of uncertain function. V lost 3 bases, J lost 1 base, and 20 bases lay in between. CDR3 size: 18 residues. The CDR3 sequence: CASSHRRPGGRRTDTQYF. CDR3 nucleotides: TGCGCCAGCAGTCATAGGCGGCCCGGGGGGCGGCGCACAGATACGCAGTATTTT.

This clone has just a few counts. This rearrangement joins TRBV9 to TRBJ2-6, with TRBD1 identical over 8 bases. There are 18 residues in the CDR3. Germline CDR1 reads SGDLS; CDR2 reads YYNGEE. The V segment lost 3 bases and the J segment 1 base; nucleotides outside the gene matches: 9. The CDR3 sequence: CASSAAQGAFSGANVLTF. CDR3 DNA: TGTGCCAGCAGCGCGGCCCAGGGGGCGTTTTCTGGGGCCAACGTCCTGACTTTC.

This clone has more than one count but fewer than ten. The rearrangement links TRBV7-2 to TRBJ2-7; 12 nucleotides align to TRBD2. V shed 5 bases and J 4 bases; nucleotides not matched to a gene: 6. Germline V CDR1 and CDR2: SGHTA, FQGNSA. CDR3 size: 15 residues. The CDR3 region has the DNA TGTGCCAGCAGCAGAACCGGGACTAGCGGGTACGAGCAGTACTTC. Its protein product is CASSRTGTSGYEQYF.

The chain couples TRBV25-1 to TRBJ1-1; a weak D match, TRBD1 (5 bases). Per the germline V gene, CDR1 is MGHDK and CDR2 is SYGVNS. V was pared by 3 bases and J by 0 bases, with 14 bases between. CDR3 size: 16 residues. CDR3 in amino acids: CASSESHRYMNTEAFF. The CDR3 DNA follows: TGTGCCAGCAGTGAGTCCCACAGGTACATGAACACTGAAGCTTTCTTT.

This clone appeared a few times. This chain joins TRBV7-2 and TRBJ1-2; TRBD1 matches at 9 bases. Germline CDR1 and CDR2: SGHTA and FQGNSA. The CDR3 totals 14 residues. Unmatched junction bases numbered 6, after V lost 6 bases and J lost 4 bases. The CDR3 loop is CASRPDRGVYGYTF. CDR3 DNA sequence: TGTGCCAGCAGACCGGACAGGGGCGTCTATGGCTACACCTTC.

This clone appeared many times. The J gene is TRBJ2-5, the V gene TRBV30, with 8 bases lining up with TRBD1. The germline gives CDR1 GTSNPN, CDR2 SVGIG (reference sequence). CDR3 size: 13 residues. With 1 base clipped from V and 5 bases from J, the junction kept 3 bases outside the gene matches. The CDR3 spells CAWSAQGGETQYF. Here the CDR3 DNA reads TGTGCCTGGAGTGCACAGGGGGGCGAGACCCAGTACTTC.

This clone has a single count. This chain connects TRBV30 to TRBJ1-5; a weak D match, TRBD1 (6 bases). Germline V gene sequence: CDR1 GTSNPN, CDR2 SVGIG (reference sequence). The V gene lost 8 bases and the J gene lost 0 bases, with 11 bases spanning the gap. The CDR3 has 13 residues. This CDR3 is CAVDRLSNQPQHF. The CDR3 DNA reads as TGTGCCGTGGACAGACTTAGCAATCAGCCCCAGCATTTT.